This T cell receptor (beta chain) appears in the sequencing data of a study of vaccination and CD4 T cells after COVID-19. For the study at large: After nasal swab PCR-confirmed SARS-CoV-2, under 10 convalescents had mild disease and one severe.

MiXCR, applied by TCRdb to the PCR reads, yields one record per CDR3 protein. This repertoire shows around 26,000 distinct CDR3 sequences, under 65% found once; its top ten account for roughly 5.5%. Sample time point: late sampling 161 to 241 days after vaccination in a few convalescent patients. CDR3 length: 15 residues. Germline V lookup: CDR1 SEHNR, CDR2 FQNEAQ (reference sequence). The V and J ends lost 5 bases and 1 base respectively, with 14 bases between them. This specimen consisted of CD4+ T cells from blood, obtained about 7 months after SARS-CoV-2 vaccination. The receptor was derived from a human donor who had recovered from COVID-19. The J gene is TRBJ2-5, the V gene TRBV7-9; D remains ambiguous. CDR3 bases: TGTGCCAGCAGCCGCCGTAGGGCAGGCCAAGAGACCCAGTACTTC. This sequence encodes CASSRRRAGQETQYF.